This TCR beta chain comes out of a study of CD8 T cells in ankylosing spondylitis. The study, taken as a whole, reports: It was reported that disease-linked clones were significantly enriched in matched ankylosing spondylitis synovial fluid. Blood of patients with ankylosing spondylitis appeared to be characterized by a TCR beta motif of several highly homologous variants.

CDR3 size: 13 residues. Between the trimmed V and J ends, which lost 0 bases and 4 bases, there was a span of 6 bases. Per the germline V gene, CDR1 is KGHSH and CDR2 is LQKENI. This clonotype was seen ten or more times. Its specificity is unknown. TCRdb re-derived calls from the 5' RACE reads in MiXCR, one entry per CDR3 protein. This sample yields approximately 190,000 distinct CDR3 sequences, of which approximately 13% are seen a single time; around 10% belongs to the top ten. Sequenced material: blood, either unsorted or a sorted T cell fraction (not recorded which). This chain connects TRBV18 to TRBJ1-1; the D is unclear. The source of this sequence is a female donor with ankylosing spondylitis or in good health (not recorded which). The CDR3 protein is CASSPPGSTEAFF. CDR3 nucleotide sequence: TGTGCCAGCTCACCACCGGGGAGCACTGAAGCTTTCTTT.